This entry lists 2 T cell receptor beta chains sequenced from one sample in a study of T cell responses to AZD1222 COVID-19 vaccine. Using immunoSEQ multiplex PCR, the repertoire was profiled, and TCRdb retains in-frame clones only, with some absent. The table lists around 88,000 clones, approximately 85% of them singletons, with around 5.8% in the top ten. Here the sequenced sample was peripheral blood, taken on day 0 of AZD1222 vaccination. These receptors were taken from an adult in good health.

The gene calls are TRBV19 and TRBJ2-5, with 7 bases identical to TRBD1. V lost 4 bases and J lost 4; bases outside the gene matches: 3. Germline assignment: CDR1 LNHDA and CDR2 SQIVND (reference sequence). This CDR3 has 13 amino acids. The CDR3 coding sequence is TGTGCCAGTAGTACATCAGGGGGAGAGACCCAGTACTTC. Residues: CASSTSGGETQYF.

The chain is built from TRBV10-3 and TRBJ1-1; no clear D gene. Trimming removed 7 bases at V and 5 bases at J, with 17 bases between. The CDR3 spans 14 residues. The V gene's germline CDR1 is ENHRY and CDR2 SYGVKD. Here the CDR3 reads CAITSTPRGTEAFF. CDR3 nucleotides: TGTGCCATCACCTCGACACCCCGAGGGACTGAAGCTTTCTTT.